These 2 T cell receptor beta chains came from one sample sequenced in a study of blood T cell repertoires in COVID-19. Method: immunoSEQ multiplex PCR; TCRdb's copy keeps in-frame clones and lacks some. The sample gives around 250,000 clones, roughly 89% of which show up once; 4% to 5% is in the top ten. Sequencing input: peripheral blood. All receptors derive from a woman in her thirties or forties who had recovered from COVID-19.

The V call is TRBV3-1 (or the pseudogene TRBV3-2), the J call TRBJ2-4, with 9 bases aligning to TRBD2. J lost 6 bases, V lost 1 base, and 4 bases had no gene match. The CDR3 loop spans 15 amino acids. Germline V gene sequence: CDR1 LGHDT, CDR2 YNNKEL (reference sequence). The CDR3 protein is CASSQGAGGANIQYF. The CDR3 DNA is TGTGCCAGCAGCCAAGGGGCGGGAGGGGCAAACATTCAGTACTTC.

This sequence joins TRBV7-3 and TRBJ2-2, with 8 bases fitting TRBD1. In germline, CDR1 is SGHTA, CDR2 FQGTGA. This CDR3 is built from 14 residues. With V trimmed by 7 bases and J by 3 bases, 4 bases remained unmatched. CDR3 nucleotide sequence: TGTGCCAGCAAGATGACAGGGGACACCGGGGAGCTGTTTTTT. Amino acids: CASKMTGDTGELFF.